Listed below are T cell receptor beta chains from one sample, sequenced in a study of cytomegalovirus exposure and HLA in healthy donors. Libraries were prepared by immunoSEQ multiplex PCR; TCRdb keeps only in-frame clonotypes and omits some of them. This sample carries about 90,000 clones, 79% of them seen once, and the ten largest clones take 2.5% to 3%. The sequenced material came from PBMCs. All receptors derive from a man under 40 in good health and CMV-seronegative. Each CDR3 is given with its conserved first and last residue. The order of the fields is clone size, CDR3 length, D gene, J gene, V gene, CDR3 protein. The D gene is left open where the match is weak. Size is stated for part of the rows, as once, few or many counts, or as a class when the clone is expanded.

abundance: .; len: 15; d_gene: .; j_gene: TRBJ2-7; v_gene: TRBV4-3; CDR3aa: CASSQLGGEPYEQYF
abundance: .; len: 15; d_gene: .; j_gene: TRBJ1-2; v_gene: TRBV19; CDR3aa: CASRDSHLANYGYTF
abundance: .; len: 14; d_gene: TRBD1; j_gene: TRBJ1-3; v_gene: TRBV7-8; CDR3aa: CASSPQGAGNTIYF
abundance: .; len: 15; d_gene: .; j_gene: TRBJ1-1; v_gene: TRBV5-1; CDR3aa: CASRPGFLMGTEAFF
abundance: few; len: 15; d_gene: TRBD2; j_gene: TRBJ2-2; v_gene: TRBV7-2; CDR3aa: CASSPGGANTGELFF
abundance: .; len: 14; d_gene: TRBD1; j_gene: TRBJ1-5; v_gene: TRBV6-1; CDR3aa: CASSGTGAQQPQHF
abundance: .; len: 15; d_gene: .; j_gene: TRBJ1-1; v_gene: TRBV4-1; CDR3aa: CASSQDPVPNTEAFF
abundance: .; len: 15; d_gene: .; j_gene: TRBJ1-2; v_gene: TRBV2; CDR3aa: CASSFSEGVGYGYTF
abundance: once; len: 17; d_gene: TRBD1; j_gene: TRBJ2-2; v_gene: TRBV5-4; CDR3aa: CASSLGGTGTNTGELFF
abundance: .; len: 15; d_gene: .; j_gene: TRBJ2-7; v_gene: TRBV5-1; CDR3aa: CASRTTLSGSYEQYF
abundance: .; len: 14; d_gene: .; j_gene: TRBJ2-7; v_gene: TRBV18; CDR3aa: CASSPNGILHEQYF
abundance: .; len: 14; d_gene: .; j_gene: TRBJ2-2; v_gene: TRBV5-1; CDR3aa: CASSFGTLGGELFF
abundance: .; len: 15; d_gene: TRBD2; j_gene: TRBJ2-1; v_gene: TRBV28; CDR3aa: CASSPQAGGRNEQFF
abundance: .; len: 14; d_gene: .; j_gene: TRBJ2-7; v_gene: TRBV19; CDR3aa: CASSMGQGGYEQYF
abundance: .; len: 13; d_gene: .; j_gene: TRBJ2-7; v_gene: TRBV7-9; CDR3aa: CASSPDGNYEQYF
abundance: .; len: 14; d_gene: TRBD1; j_gene: TRBJ1-5; v_gene: TRBV27; CDR3aa: CASSLQGDNQPQHF
abundance: few; len: 15; d_gene: TRBD1; j_gene: TRBJ1-5; v_gene: TRBV9; CDR3aa: CASSVGTGNRQPQHF
abundance: .; len: 12; d_gene: .; j_gene: TRBJ2-7; v_gene: TRBV14; CDR3aa: CASSQDRYEQYF
abundance: .; len: 12; d_gene: .; j_gene: TRBJ2-7; v_gene: TRBV7-9; CDR3aa: CSTRGGGYEQYF
abundance: .; len: 15; d_gene: TRBD1; j_gene: TRBJ1-2; v_gene: TRBV10-3; CDR3aa: CAANPGQANNYGYTF
abundance: .; len: 15; d_gene: .; j_gene: TRBJ1-1; v_gene: TRBV6-1; CDR3aa: CASSEGGRGKDEAFF
abundance: .; len: 14; d_gene: TRBD1; j_gene: TRBJ1-3; v_gene: TRBV5-1; CDR3aa: CASSLTGGQNTIYF
abundance: .; len: 11; d_gene: .; j_gene: TRBJ1-2; v_gene: TRBV5-1; CDR3aa: CASSADSGYTF